Only a few counts were recorded for the clone carrying this T cell receptor beta chain. What it recognizes is unknown. Primers used in a second PCR of roughly 7 to 12 cycles were a sample-barcoded 5' primer and a J-beta primer mix. TCRdb reprocessed the 5' RACE reads with MiXCR, giving one entry per CDR3 protein. The data show some 1.7 million distinct CDR3 sequences, 28% seen once. The donors, healthy Caucasians from Russia, were aged roughly 6 to 90. Each sample provided at least 6 micrograms of extracted total RNA. This specimen comes from a study of blood T cells in healthy people across ages. Broader study findings: Among long-lived donors, naive CD4+ cells were more numerous and diversity higher than in aged donors. Possibly confounding the expanded clonotype changes was the fact that donor CMV status was unknown.

What was sequenced was blood. The sequence was obtained from a woman in her twenties or thirties in good health.

The CDR3 nucleotides read TGTGCCAGCAGTGAAATCGGGGGGATCAAGACGGATACGCAGTATTTT. Translating it yields CASSEIGGIKTDTQYF. The chain uses TRBV2 and TRBJ2-3, with 7 positions matching TRBD2. V lost 2 bases to trimming and J lost 6 bases; unmatched junction nucleotides: 11. The V gene's germline CDR1 is SNHLY and CDR2 FYNNEI. CDR3 length: 16 amino acids.